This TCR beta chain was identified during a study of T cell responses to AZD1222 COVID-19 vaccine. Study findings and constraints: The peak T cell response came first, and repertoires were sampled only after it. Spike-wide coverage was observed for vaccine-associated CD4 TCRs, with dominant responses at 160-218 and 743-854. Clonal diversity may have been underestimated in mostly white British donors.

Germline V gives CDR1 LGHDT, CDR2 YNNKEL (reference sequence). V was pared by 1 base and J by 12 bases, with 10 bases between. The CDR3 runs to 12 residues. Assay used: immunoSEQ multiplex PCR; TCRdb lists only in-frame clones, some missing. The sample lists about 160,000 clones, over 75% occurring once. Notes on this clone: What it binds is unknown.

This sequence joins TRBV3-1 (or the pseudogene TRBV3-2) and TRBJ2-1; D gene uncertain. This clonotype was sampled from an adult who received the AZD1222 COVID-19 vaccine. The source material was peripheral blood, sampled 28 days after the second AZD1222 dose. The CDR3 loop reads CASSQGLSWQFF. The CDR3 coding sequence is TGTGCCAGCAGCCAAGGTCTGAGTTGGCAGTTCTTC.